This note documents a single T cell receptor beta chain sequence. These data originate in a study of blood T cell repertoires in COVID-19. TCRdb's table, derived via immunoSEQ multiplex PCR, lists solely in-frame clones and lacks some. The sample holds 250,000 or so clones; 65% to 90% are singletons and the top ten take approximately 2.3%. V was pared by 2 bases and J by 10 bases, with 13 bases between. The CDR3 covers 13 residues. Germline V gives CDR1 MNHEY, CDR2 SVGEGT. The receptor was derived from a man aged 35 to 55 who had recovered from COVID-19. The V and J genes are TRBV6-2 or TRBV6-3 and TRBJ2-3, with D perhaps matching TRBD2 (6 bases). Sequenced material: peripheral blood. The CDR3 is CASSYGTVESQYF. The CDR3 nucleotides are TGTGCCAGCAGTTACGGGACTGTAGAGTCGCAGTATTTT.